The rows below give T cell receptor beta chains drawn from one sample of a study of OX40 agonist ivuxolimab in advanced cancers. Only in-frame clones appear in the TCRdb table, and some are missing; sequencing was by immunoSEQ multiplex PCR. The sample lists about 82,000 clones; around four fifths were seen once. This specimen consisted of CD4+ or CD8+ T cells sorted from blood, obtained in a trial of the OX40 agonist ivuxolimab. All receptors derive from an adult with an advanced solid tumor such as melanoma, head and neck, liver or kidney cancer. Each CDR3 is given with its conserved first and last residue. A D gene is named only where the DNA matches it firmly. Clone size appears in some rows only: once, few, many, or a class for an expanded clone.

J gene: TRBJ1-2
D gene: NA
clone size: few
V gene: TRBV7-9
CDR3 DNA: TGTGCCAGCAGCTTCTCTAACTATGGCTACACCTTC
CDR3 protein: CASSFSNYGYTF

J gene: TRBJ1-1
D gene: NA
clone size: NA
V gene: TRBV6-1
CDR3 DNA: TGTGCCAGCAGGGAAATGTTCCGGGGTAGGAACACTGAAGCTTTCTTT
CDR3 protein: CASREMFRGRNTEAFF

J gene: TRBJ1-5
D gene: NA
clone size: NA
V gene: TRBV7-9
CDR3 DNA: TGTGCCAGCAGCTTCGAAGGTCGGCCCCAGCATTTT
CDR3 protein: CASSFEGRPQHF

J gene: TRBJ1-4
D gene: NA
clone size: NA
V gene: TRBV2
CDR3 DNA: TGTGCCAGCAGTGGTTTGACAACTAATGAAAAACTGTTTTTT
CDR3 protein: CASSGLTTNEKLFF

J gene: TRBJ2-3
D gene: NA
clone size: NA
V gene: TRBV9
CDR3 DNA: TGTGCCAGCAGTGGACGTACCAGCACAGATACGCAGTATTTT
CDR3 protein: CASSGRTSTDTQYF

J gene: TRBJ2-7
D gene: NA
clone size: NA
V gene: TRBV29-1
CDR3 DNA: TGCAGCGTTGAGCGCGGGAAAGGGTACGAGCAGTACTTC
CDR3 protein: CSVERGKGYEQYF

J gene: TRBJ2-1
D gene: NA
clone size: once
V gene: TRBV30
CDR3 DNA: TGTGCCTGCGGACCCTCCTACAATGAGCAGTTCTTC
CDR3 protein: CACGPSYNEQFF

J gene: TRBJ1-1
D gene: NA
clone size: NA
V gene: TRBV18
CDR3 DNA: TGTGCCAGCTCACCAGGGGCGCAGGGACGGGCTTTCTTT
CDR3 protein: CASSPGAQGRAFF

J gene: TRBJ1-2
D gene: NA
clone size: NA
V gene: TRBV5-4
CDR3 DNA: TGTGCCAGCAGCTTGAGCAGGGGTAACTATGGCTACACCTTC
CDR3 protein: CASSLSRGNYGYTF

J gene: TRBJ1-1
D gene: NA
clone size: NA
V gene: TRBV4-3
CDR3 DNA: TGCGCCAGCAGCCAATACCGGGGAATAAACACTGAAGCTTTCTTT
CDR3 protein: CASSQYRGINTEAFF

J gene: TRBJ2-2
D gene: TRBD2
clone size: once
V gene: TRBV7-2
CDR3 DNA: TGTGCCAGCAGTTTTGGACTAGCGGGGGGCGGCGGGGAGCTGTTTTTT
CDR3 protein: CASSFGLAGGGGELFF

J gene: TRBJ1-1
D gene: TRBD1
clone size: NA
V gene: TRBV7-2
CDR3 DNA: TGTGCCAGCAGCTTGGCTCAGGGGGGCACTGAAGCTTTCTTT
CDR3 protein: CASSLAQGGTEAFF

J gene: TRBJ2-3
D gene: NA
clone size: NA
V gene: TRBV4-3
CDR3 DNA: TGCGCCAGCAGCCAAGCGGGGGCAGGGGCAGATACGCAGTATTTT
CDR3 protein: CASSQAGAGADTQYF

J gene: TRBJ1-1
D gene: NA
clone size: NA
V gene: TRBV6-5
CDR3 DNA: TGTGCCAGCAGTCCCCTCGCAGGGGTCACCACTGAAGCTTTCTTT
CDR3 protein: CASSPLAGVTTEAFF

J gene: TRBJ2-7
D gene: TRBD1
clone size: NA
V gene: TRBV10-3
CDR3 DNA: TGTGCCATCAGCCCCGGGACAGGGTCCTACGAGCAGTACTTC
CDR3 protein: CAISPGTGSYEQYF

J gene: TRBJ1-2
D gene: NA
clone size: NA
V gene: TRBV4-1
CDR3 DNA: TGCGCCAGCAGCCAAGGAAACGCGTATGGCTACACCTTC
CDR3 protein: CASSQGNAYGYTF

J gene: TRBJ2-2
D gene: TRBD2
clone size: NA
V gene: TRBV10-2
CDR3 DNA: TGCGCCAGCCGCACTAGCGGGGCATCGAACACCGGGGAGCTGTTTTTT
CDR3 protein: CASRTSGASNTGELFF

J gene: TRBJ2-1
D gene: NA
clone size: NA
V gene: TRBV5-1
CDR3 DNA: TGCGCCAGCAGCCCGCCTGGGGATGAGCAGTTCTTC
CDR3 protein: CASSPPGDEQFF

J gene: TRBJ2-7
D gene: TRBD1
clone size: NA
V gene: TRBV6-5
CDR3 DNA: TGTGCCAGCAGGCGCCGGGACAGGGGCTACGAGCAGTACTTC
CDR3 protein: CASRRRDRGYEQYF